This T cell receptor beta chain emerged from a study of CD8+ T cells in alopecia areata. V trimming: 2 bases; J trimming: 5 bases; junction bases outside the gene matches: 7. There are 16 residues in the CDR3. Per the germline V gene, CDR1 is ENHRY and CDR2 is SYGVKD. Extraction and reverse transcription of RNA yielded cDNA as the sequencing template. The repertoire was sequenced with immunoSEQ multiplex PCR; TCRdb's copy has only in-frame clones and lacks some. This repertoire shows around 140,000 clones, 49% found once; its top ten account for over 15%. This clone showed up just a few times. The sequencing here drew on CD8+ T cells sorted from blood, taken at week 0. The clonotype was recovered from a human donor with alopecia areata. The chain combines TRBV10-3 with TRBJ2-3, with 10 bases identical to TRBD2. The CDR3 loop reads CAISETSGGEVDTQYF. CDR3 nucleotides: TGTGCCATCAGTGAGACAAGCGGGGGGGAAGTAGATACGCAGTATTTT.